Many counts were recorded for the clone carrying this TCR beta chain. The target antigen is unknown. The sample comes from a study of T cells after yellow fever vaccination. Germline values: CDR1 SGHRS, CDR2 YFSETQ. This CDR3 comprises 13 residues. Trimming removed 4 bases from V and 3 bases from J, with 11 bases in between. In making TCR cDNA, 5'RACE template switching added a universal primer site and UMIs to it. Via MiXCR, TCRdb re-called the 5' RACE reads, giving one row per CDR3 protein. Among tens of thousands of distinct CDR3 sequences listed, 7.1% were seen once. Study findings and constraints: Although the secondary response was weaker, it peaked faster, at day 5 versus 15.

The chain has TRBV5-1 and TRBJ2-7; D may be TRBD1 (5 bases). This TCR derives from a man between 18 and 35 years old who received the YFV17D yellow fever vaccine. The sample was CD8+ T cells sorted from PBMCs, taken 5 to 6 days after the first yellow fever vaccination. The CDR3 reads CASSPETDYEQYF. CDR3 sequence (DNA): TGCGCCAGCAGCCCCGAGACAGACTACGAGCAGTACTTC. Combining the CDR3 with reference TRBV5-1 and TRBJ2-7 gives the whole variable domain KAGVTQTPRYLIKTRGQQVTLSCSPISGHRSVSWYQQTPGQGLQFLFEYFSETQRNKGNFPGRFSGRQFSNSRSEMNVSTLELGDSALYLCASSPETDYEQYFGPGTRLTVT.